This T cell receptor (beta chain) was observed in a study of blood T cell repertoires in COVID-19 (TCRdb year 2020). Regarding the research as a whole: Collaborator samples came from the United States, Italy and Spain and covered acute and convalescent phases of COVID-19. Deeply sampled blood TCRbeta repertoires from subjects exposed to, actively infected with, or recovered from COVID-19 were included in the dataset. Sample metadata almost always included a de-identified subject ID, COVID-19 status, age in years and sex. HLA class I and class II types, where available, came from metadata supplied by the sample provider rather than from assay-based typing. The material from the prospective study consisted of cDNA or gDNA derived from T cells, B-cell-depleted T cells, or PBMCs. A freely available public database, intended as a resource for researchers studying the immune response to SARS-CoV-2, is where the repertoires were released. Samples were obtained from the ongoing ImmuneRACE study (first 160 participants) and from roughly 1,300 subjects provided by 6 global collaborators. Here is what the overall study found, with its caveats: How much clinical and demographic metadata was included differed by source and by participant, and the metadata was provided uncurated.

Each collaborating institution followed its own protocols to collect whole blood in K2EDTA tubes. For TCRbeta analysis, collaborator samples were shipped as frozen whole blood, as isolated PBMCs, or as DNA extracted from either sample type. TCRbeta CDR3 regions were amplified from genomic DNA by means of the immunoSEQ Assay, a bias-controlled multiplex PCR. The study's processing was this. The number of nucleated cells in each sample was estimated by amplification of reference gene primers within the assay. To quantify the absolute abundance of each unique TCRbeta CDR3 rearrangement, sequence reads were collapsed and filtered. For each sample, productive Simpson clonality was calculated as the square root of Simpson's diversity index over productive rearrangements. TCRdb re-hosts the immuneACCESS table, in-frame sequences only. Its copies lack some clones; in the studies checked, an unresolved V gene accounts for under half of them, and the cause for the rest is not known. V and J calls and clone size are given by that table; D and trimming were obtained from the DNA. This sample comprises 70,000 to 75,000 clones, about nine tenths of them detected only once. Over 4.5% of the sample is taken by the ten largest.

Measured from the cysteine to the phenylalanine, the CDR3 is 19 residues long. Only CDR3 DNA is held: 57 bases, read in frame from base 1. CDR1 and CDR2 were assigned from the germline V gene as MGHRA and YSYEKL. Trimming removed 1 base from V and 0 bases from J, leaving 19 bases between the germline ends. This clone has only one observation. Its recognized antigen is unknown. It has no much larger one-base neighbor in the sample; base qualities were not kept. Recombination joined TRBV4-1 with TRBJ2-1, with TRBD1 perhaps the D gene, on 5 matching bases. This sequence was found in a human donor in a cohort sampled during active COVID-19. Specimen: peripheral blood. CDR3 loop: CASSQAREGVESSYNEQFF. At the DNA level, the sequence is TGCGCCAGCAGCCAAGCCAGAGAAGGGGTAGAAAGCTCCTACAATGAGCAGTTCTTC.